In this sample, the clone carrying this TCR beta chain turned up a few times. The antigen is not known. These data come from a study of shared clonotypes between healthy human individuals. Study-level results: Having only a few donors restricted how much genetic and exposure-history diversity was captured.

The germline CDR1 and CDR2 sequences are MDHEN and SYDVKM. The length of the CDR3 is 15 residues. Trimming shortened V by 0 bases and J by 2 bases, and 5 bases separated the two germline ends. The assay was immunoSEQ multiplex PCR, and TCRdb's table has in-frame clones only and misses some. The sample consists of 2 million to 2.5 million clones, approximately 95% of them appearing once. Sequences were obtained from naive CD4+ T cells sorted from blood. Stated subset: CD45RA+ positively selected. The clonotype was recovered from a man aged 18 to 30 in good health. V gene TRBV28 combines with J gene TRBJ2-6, with D uncertain. This CDR3 reads CASSLWVAGANVLTF. The CDR3 nucleotides read TGTGCCAGCAGTTTATGGGTGGCTGGGGCCAACGTCCTGACTTTC.